Each of the 27 T cell receptor beta chains below was sequenced from the same sample in a study of T cells after yellow fever vaccination. TCRdb reprocessed the 5' RACE reads with MiXCR, giving one entry per CDR3 protein. The sample has 250,000 or so distinct CDR3 sequences; more than 3.5% are singletons. Sequences were derived from PBMCs, sampled 15 days after the yellow fever booster vaccination. The receptors were gathered from a man between 18 and 35 years old who received the YFV17D yellow fever vaccine.

This clonotype was recorded many times. V is TRBV19 and J is TRBJ1-2; no reliable D call. Germline-derived CDR1 and CDR2 are LNHDA and SQIVND (reference sequence). Trimming cost V 3 bases and J 8 bases, with 13 bases left between them. This CDR3 region has 13 residues. CDR3 nucleotide sequence: TGTGCCAGTAGTATCCCCTCTTCGCCCGGCTACACCTTC. Translating gives CASSIPSSPGYTF.

This clonotype was detected ten times or more. The chain employs TRBV27 and TRBJ2-5; D may be TRBD1 (6 bases). From germline, CDR1 is MNHEY and CDR2 SMNVEV (reference sequence). Trimming stripped 0 bases from V and 3 bases from J, with 14 bases between. The CDR3 has 16 residues. DNA for the CDR3: TGTGCCAGCAGTTTATCGAGGGCCAGGGGAGAAGAGACCCAGTACTTC. It is translated as CASSLSRARGEETQYF.

This clonotype was observed at least ten times. The chain recombines TRBV12-3 or TRBV12-4 with TRBJ1-2; D not resolved. V lost 7 bases, J lost 3 bases, and 18 bases lay in between. This CDR3 has 15 residues. Here the CDR3 reads CASTYDLLRYYGYTF. For the CDR3, the DNA is TGTGCCAGCACCTATGACCTTTTGCGGTACTATGGCTACACCTTC.

This clonotype showed up many times. V is TRBV7-6 and J is TRBJ1-2; D not resolved. With 1 base removed from V and 4 bases from J, the gap between germline ends came to 7 bases. The CDR3 runs 13 residues. Germline-derived CDR1 and CDR2 are SGHVS and FNYEAQ. CDR3 amino acids: CASSLVQSYGYTF. CDR3 sequence (DNA): TGTGCCAGCAGCTTAGTACAGAGCTATGGCTACACCTTC.

This clonotype was counted at least ten times. The V and J genes are TRBV5-1 and TRBJ2-7; D gene ambiguous. CDR1 is SGHRS and CDR2 is YFSETQ in the germline V gene. This CDR3 comprises 14 residues. V was cut by 0 bases and J by 4 bases, with 11 bases left in between. CDR3 sequence reads: CASSLGPGPYEQYF. The DNA for the CDR3 is TGCGCCAGCAGCTTGGGGCCCGGGCCATACGAGCAGTACTTC.

This clonotype appeared many times. The chain carries TRBV7-9 and TRBJ1-2, with a tentative D call TRBD1 (5 bases). V shed 8 bases and J shed 5 bases, with 15 bases lying between them. The germline V gene encodes CDR1 SEHNR and CDR2 FQNEAQ (reference sequence). The CDR3 loop spans 13 amino acids. For the CDR3, the DNA is TGTGCCAGCCTCGTAGACAGCTCGTATGGCTACACCTTC. Residues: CASLVDSSYGYTF.

This clonotype was seen at least ten times. The chain combines TRBV7-2 with TRBJ2-2; D might be TRBD1 (6 bases). Germline V gene lookup returns CDR1 SGHTA and CDR2 FQGNSA. This CDR3 comprises 15 residues. V lost 5 bases, J lost 1 base, and 11 bases lay in between. The CDR3 protein is CASSRRGLNTGELFF. CDR3 nucleotide sequence: TGTGCCAGCAGCCGCAGGGGATTGAACACCGGGGAGCTGTTTTTT.

This clonotype occurred many times. The rearrangement links TRBV5-5 to TRBJ2-5; D perhaps matches TRBD1 (5 bases). CDR3 length: 14 amino acids. Trimming shortened V by 4 bases and J by 2 bases, and 12 bases separated the two germline ends. Germline V gene lookup returns CDR1 SGHKS and CDR2 YYEKEE (reference sequence). CDR3 DNA sequence: TGTGCCAGCAGCGCCCGACAGATTCAAGAGACCCAGTACTTC. It translates to CASSARQIQETQYF.

This clonotype has at least ten counts. The V gene is TRBV20-1, the J gene TRBJ2-7; D is undetermined. Trimming stripped 0 bases from V and 2 bases from J, with 8 bases between. The germline V gene encodes CDR1 DFQATT and CDR2 SNEGSKA (reference sequence). The CDR3 covers 13 residues. The CDR3 loop reads CSARDPNTYEQYV. The CDR3, as DNA: TGCAGTGCTAGAGATCCTAACACCTACGAGCAGTACGTC.

This clonotype was detected many times. This chain uses TRBV5-1 with TRBJ2-1, with D possibly being TRBD1 or TRBD2 (7 bases each). Trimming removed 1 base at V and 3 bases at J, with 11 bases between. Germline V gene lookup returns CDR1 SGHRS and CDR2 YFSETQ. The CDR3 loop spans 15 amino acids. The CDR3 region has the DNA TGCGCCAGCAGCTTGTCAGGGGGGGACTACAATGAGCAGTTCTTC. Residues: CASSLSGGDYNEQFF.

This clonotype was observed at least ten times. The rearrangement links TRBV5-5 to TRBJ2-1; the D call may be TRBD1 or TRBD2 (5 bases each). There are 13 residues in the CDR3. V was shortened by 3 bases and J by 8 bases, with 12 bases between the two germline ends. Germline V gene lookup returns CDR1 SGHKS and CDR2 YYEKEE (reference sequence). The CDR3 nucleotides read TGTGCCAGCAGCTGGCCGATGGGGGATGAGCAGTTCTTC. Translated, it gives CASSWPMGDEQFF.

This clonotype was recorded at least ten times. The chain has TRBV5-1 and TRBJ2-5; D uncertain. Between the trimmed V and J ends, which lost 6 bases and 0 bases, there was a span of 12 bases. Germline values: CDR1 SGHRS, CDR2 YFSETQ. The CDR3 sequence is 14 residues long. The DNA of the CDR3 is TGCGCCAGCACCAGGTCAGGAGACCAAGAGACCCAGTACTTC. Translating it yields CASTRSGDQETQYF.

In this sample, this clonotype turned up many times. The chain has TRBV5-1 and TRBJ2-1; a possible D gene is TRBD1 (5 bases). This CDR3 has 17 residues. The germline V gene encodes CDR1 SGHRS and CDR2 YFSETQ. V lost 0 bases, J lost 8 bases, and 21 bases lay in between. The CDR3 here is CASSLGVGGGAPDEQFF. The CDR3 DNA is TGCGCCAGCAGCTTGGGGGTTGGTGGTGGGGCGCCGGATGAGCAGTTCTTC.

This clonotype occurred many times. The chain joins TRBV5-6 to TRBJ1-2, with 7 bases identical to TRBD1. The CDR3 sequence is 16 residues long. The ends lost 0 bases at V and 3 bases at J; junction bases unmatched: 8. CDR1 is SGHDT, CDR2 YYEEEE, per germline. The CDR3 nucleotides are TGTGCCAGCAGCTTGGGTACAGGGGCAATTTACTATGGCTACACCTTC. It specifies CASSLGTGAIYYGYTF.

This clonotype was seen many times. The V gene is TRBV4-3, the J gene TRBJ1-2; D possibly corresponds to TRBD1 (5 bases). V lost 3 bases and J lost 8, with 28 bases in between. The CDR3 totals 18 residues. Germline values: CDR1 LGHNA, CDR2 YSLEER. The CDR3 DNA reads as TGCGCCAGCAGCCAGGCTGGCTTTTGGGACGGGGGAACTCAAGGCTACACCTTC. Translating it yields CASSQAGFWDGGTQGYTF.

This clonotype was seen a handful of times. V and J are TRBV4-1 and TRBJ2-5; TRBD1 agrees at 10 bases. The junction had 11 bases not matched to a gene; V was cut back by 3 bases and J by 1 base. The CDR3 length is 18 residues. Germline V gene lookup returns CDR1 MGHRA and CDR2 YSYEKL. The CDR3 region is CASSHNTRDRGAQETQYF. CDR3 in DNA: TGCGCCAGCAGCCATAACACCCGGGACAGGGGAGCCCAAGAGACCCAGTACTTC.

This clonotype was seen repeatedly, ten times or more. This rearrangement joins TRBV5-1 to TRBJ1-1; D possibly corresponds to TRBD1 (5 bases). Germline V CDR1 and CDR2: SGHRS, YFSETQ. The CDR3 runs 15 residues. V lost 4 bases and J lost 1, with 14 bases in between. The CDR3 spells CASSPTVSTNTEAFF. The DNA of the CDR3 is TGCGCCAGCAGCCCGACAGTATCTACGAACACTGAAGCTTTCTTT.

This clonotype was counted at least ten times. The V gene is TRBV7-2, the J gene TRBJ1-1, with D possibly TRBD1 on 5 matching bases. CDR1 and CDR2 (germline): SGHTA, FQGNSA. The CDR3 length is 15 residues. Between the trimmed V and J ends, which lost 2 bases and 5 bases, there was a span of 15 bases. DNA for the CDR3: TGTGCCAGCAGCTTATCGAGCAGGGCGGGAACTGAAGCTTTCTTT. Its translation is CASSLSSRAGTEAFF.

This clonotype showed up many times. The gene calls are TRBV4-1 and TRBJ1-5, with a tentative D call TRBD1 (5 bases). This CDR3 region has 16 residues. V lost 0 bases to trimming and J lost 2 bases, with 11 bases between them. CDR1 and CDR2 from the germline V gene are MGHRA and YSYEKL. The CDR3 bases are TGCGCCAGCAGCCAAGATGGGGGTGGTGGCAATCAGCCCCAGCATTTT. Translation gives CASSQDGGGGNQPQHF.

This clonotype occurred many times. This chain connects TRBV12-3 or TRBV12-4 to TRBJ2-2; 8 bases map to TRBD1. The CDR3 extends over 16 amino acids. V lost 3 bases, J lost 5 bases, and 8 bases stayed unmatched. The CDR3 sequence: CASSFGQGAGTGELFF. Here the CDR3 DNA reads TGTGCCAGCAGTTTTGGGCAGGGGGCTGGAACCGGGGAGCTGTTTTTT.

This clonotype has a count of ten or more. V is TRBV6-2 or TRBV6-3 and J is TRBJ2-5, with D perhaps assigned TRBD1 or TRBD2 (5 bases each). Germline V CDR1 and CDR2: MNHEY, SVGEGT. V lost 10 bases to trimming and J lost 5 bases, with 14 bases between them. The CDR3 loop spans 12 amino acids. The CDR3 region is CATLWDGETQYF. In DNA, the CDR3 is TGTGCCACCCTATGGGACGGGGAGACCCAGTACTTC.

This clonotype was detected many times. The chain uses TRBV12-3 or TRBV12-4 and TRBJ1-4, with a tentative D call TRBD1 (5 bases). The CDR3 consists of 14 residues. V was cut by 6 bases and J by 0 bases, with 8 bases left in between. The CDR3 loop is CASSRVATNEKLFF. The CDR3 bases are TGTGCCAGCAGCAGGGTGGCAACTAATGAAAAACTGTTTTTT.

This clonotype was picked up many times. The chain couples TRBV27 to TRBJ2-1, with 10 bases lining up with TRBD2. The length of the CDR3 is 16 residues. V was pared by 7 bases and J by 5 bases, with 11 bases of the junction left unmatched. CDR1 is MNHEY and CDR2 is SMNVEV in the germline V gene (reference sequence). CDR3 DNA: TGTGCCAGCACCGACGCGGGGCTAGCGGGGGACAATGAGCAGTTCTTC. Translation: CASTDAGLAGDNEQFF.

The CDR3 nucleotides are TGCAGTGCTATCGTCAGGGTGGATGGAAACGGCTACACCTTC. This encodes CSAIVRVDGNGYTF. The chain uses TRBV20-1 and TRBJ1-2; D may be TRBD1 (5 bases). Germline V lookup: CDR1 DFQATT, CDR2 SNEGSKA (reference sequence). The CDR3 spans 14 residues. Trimming took off 4 bases at V and 8 bases at J, with 20 bases between the two ends.

This clonotype was seen at least ten times. This chain uses TRBV7-2 with TRBJ2-4; D unresolved. Germline V gives CDR1 SGHTA, CDR2 FQGNSA. Trimming shortened V by 5 bases and J by 1 base, and 9 bases separated the two germline ends. The CDR3 is 14 amino acids. Here the CDR3 reads CASSLASAKNIQYF. In DNA, the CDR3 is TGTGCCAGCAGCCTGGCCTCCGCCAAAAACATTCAGTACTTC.

This clonotype was seen ten or more times. CDR3 bases: TGTGCCACCAGCAGAGGCCCCGGCGGACATTACAATGAGCAGTTCTTC. Encoded protein: CATSRGPGGHYNEQFF. V usage is TRBV15 and J usage is TRBJ2-1, with D perhaps matching TRBD1 (5 bases). CDR3 length: 16 amino acids. From germline, CDR1 is LNHNV and CDR2 YYDKDF (reference sequence). The V gene lost 1 base and the J gene lost 4 bases, with 14 bases spanning the gap.

This clonotype was seen a handful of times. The chain employs TRBV20-1 and TRBJ1-2, with 7 bases lining up with TRBD1. Trimming took 3 bases from V and 3 from J; bases not matched to a gene: 10. The CDR3 totals 15 residues. CDR1 DFQATT and CDR2 SNEGSKA come from the germline V gene (reference sequence). The CDR3 DNA reads TGCAGTGCTAGTCTTCACAGGGGAGGGGACTATGGCTACACCTTC. Encoded protein: CSASLHRGGDYGYTF.